This entry describes one TCR beta chain. Its matching antigen is unknown. This sample was taken from a study of cytotoxic CD8 clonotypes in ibrutinib-treated CLL. Overall study context: Across the patients, roughly ten were relapsed/refractory, more than 14 treatment-naive and roughly 18 IGHV unmutated. Among patients, some 24 responded partially and 2 completely; around 14 then stayed remitted and some 12 progressed after median around 68 months. Findings and caveats of the study: At progression, clonality fell back toward baseline after rising at ibrutinib response.

Germline values: CDR1 ENHRY, CDR2 SYGVKD. V was cut by 2 bases and J by 2 bases, with 15 bases left in between. The CDR3 is made up of 17 amino acids. Measured with immunoSEQ multiplex PCR; TCRdb has only the in-frame clones, and not every one. The sample has about 140,000 clones, approximately 77% seen once. Here the sequenced sample was PBMCs, taken after 12 months of ibrutinib treatment. V gene TRBV10-3 combines with J gene TRBJ1-4; no definite D call. This receptor was obtained from a human donor with chronic lymphocytic leukemia. DNA of the CDR3: TGTGCCATCAGTGAGCCACCAAGGGAAGGGACTAATGAAAAACTGTTTTTT. This sequence encodes CAISEPPREGTNEKLFF.